The clone carrying this T cell receptor (beta chain) was observed many times. Its antigen remains unknown. This sample was taken from a study of T cells in Graves' hyperthyroidism and ophthalmopathy. From RNA transcripts, TCR beta CDR3 regions were amplified. The TCR CDR3 first-round RT-PCR relied on the HTBI primer set. TCRdb re-called the multiplex PCR reads with MiXCR, one entry per CDR3 protein. The sample shows about 420,000 distinct CDR3 sequences, roughly 15% of them seen only once. V dropped 4 bases and J dropped 4 bases, with 12 bases sitting between them. Germline CDR1 reads GTSNPN; CDR2 reads SVGIG (reference sequence). This CDR3 is built from 13 residues. Study conclusions and caveats: A model of 13 V-J features distinguished ophthalmopathy from stable hyperthyroidism. Most thyroid clonotypes expanded above 0.001 appeared in blood too. A median around 6.8 months before onset, the model predicted ophthalmopathy.

The rearrangement uses TRBV30 and TRBJ2-3; weak D call: TRBD2 (5 bases). What was sequenced was blood. The sequence derives from a woman aged 18-30 years with Graves' hyperthyroidism. Written as DNA, the CDR3 is TGTGCCTGGACGCGGGTCGGTCCAGATACGCAGTATTTT. Its protein is CAWTRVGPDTQYF. The full variable domain, completed using reference TRBV30 and TRBJ2-3, is SQTIHQWPATLVQPVGSPLSLECTVEGTSNPNLYWYRQAAGRGLQLLFYSVGIGQISSEVPQNLSASRPQDRQFILSSKKLLLSDSGFYLCAWTRVGPDTQYFGPGTRLTVL.